This T cell receptor (beta chain) comes out of a study of blood T cells in healthy people across ages. The CDR3 is 16 residues long. Between the trimmed V and J ends, which lost 1 base and 2 bases, there was a span of 15 bases. Germline V gene lookup returns CDR1 GTSNPN and CDR2 SVGIG (reference sequence). Primers used in a second PCR of roughly 7 to 12 cycles were a sample-barcoded 5' primer and a J-beta primer mix. Every sample produced at least 2.5 million CDR3-containing paired-end reads. TCRdb analysed the 5' RACE reads with MiXCR anew, one entry per CDR3 protein. The top ten hold around 2.9% of the sample, which has approximately 800,000 distinct CDR3 sequences, roughly 25% seen once. The data also belong to a second study, concerning T cells of mothers and their children.

This chain links TRBV30 with TRBJ1-3; unclear D gene. What was sequenced was blood. This sequence was found in a boy between 10 and 17 years old in good health. In nucleotides, the CDR3 is TGTGCCTGGAGTGACGGGCAGACTAACACTGGAAACACCATATATTTT. The encoded protein is CAWSDGQTNTGNTIYF.